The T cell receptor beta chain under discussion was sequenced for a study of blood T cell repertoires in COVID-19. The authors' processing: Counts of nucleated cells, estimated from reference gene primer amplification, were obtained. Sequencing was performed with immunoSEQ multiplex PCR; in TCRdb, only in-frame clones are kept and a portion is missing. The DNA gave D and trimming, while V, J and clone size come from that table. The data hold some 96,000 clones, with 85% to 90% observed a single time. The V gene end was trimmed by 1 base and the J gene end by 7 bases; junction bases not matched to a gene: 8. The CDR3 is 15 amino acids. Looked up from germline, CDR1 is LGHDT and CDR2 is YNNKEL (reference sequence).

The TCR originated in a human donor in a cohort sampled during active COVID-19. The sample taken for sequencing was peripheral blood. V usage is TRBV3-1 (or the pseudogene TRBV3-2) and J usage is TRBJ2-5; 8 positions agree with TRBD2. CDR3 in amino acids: CASSQGSGGLGTQYF. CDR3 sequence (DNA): TGTGCCAGCAGCCAAGGATCGGGGGGGCTCGGGACCCAGTACTTC.